The 9 T cell receptor beta chains below were found in one sample sequenced in a study of human T cells and chemical hapten exposure. Sample time point: patch test 3, about 24 weeks after DPC sensitization. Treatment given: therapeutic diphenylcyclopropenone sensitization with weekly scalp DPC. TCRdb ran MiXCR on the RACE reads and lists one entry per CDR3 protein. The table lists 50,000 to 60,000 distinct CDR3 sequences, approximately 13% of them singletons, with around 2.4% in the top ten. The sample in question was whole blood, obtained in connection with sensitization to the hapten diphenylcyclopropenone (DPC). Receptors originate from a man under 40 with alopecia areata. Some clones in this sample may be carry-over from other donors' samples.

V usage is TRBV30 and J usage is TRBJ2-7, with no clear D. The CDR3 covers 11 residues. In germline, CDR1 is GTSNPN, CDR2 SVGIG (reference sequence). V lost 2 bases, J lost 2 bases, and 4 bases lay in between. CDR3 protein: CAWSSTYEQYF. The DNA for the CDR3 is TGTGCCTGGAGTTCTACCTACGAGCAGTACTTC.

This clonotype was detected many times. Written as DNA, the CDR3 is TGTGCCACCTTCGGCGGGGACAGAGATTACTATGGCTACACCTTC. As protein: CATFGGDRDYYGYTF. The rearrangement joins TRBV24-1 to TRBJ1-2, with 7 bases that match TRBD1. CDR1 and CDR2 from the germline V gene are KGHDR and SFDVKD. This CDR3 is built from 15 residues. V trimming: 9 bases; J trimming: 3 bases; junction bases outside the gene matches: 12.

This clonotype appeared a few times. This chain joins TRBV29-1 and TRBJ1-5, with D tentatively TRBD1 (6 bases). V lost 4 bases to trimming and J lost 2 bases, with 9 bases between them. CDR3 size: 13 residues. Germline V gene lookup returns CDR1 SQVTM and CDR2 ANQGSEA. This CDR3 reads CSVGGGGNQPQHF. For the CDR3, the DNA is TGCAGCGTTGGGGGGGGCGGCAATCAGCCCCAGCATTTT.

In its sample, this clonotype was seen a few times. The V gene is TRBV4-1, the J gene TRBJ2-2; D may correspond to TRBD1 or TRBD2 (5 bases each). Germline V gives CDR1 MGHRA, CDR2 YSYEKL. This CDR3 is 18 amino acids long. The ends were cut back, 2 bases at V and 4 bases at J, with 20 bases in the middle. The CDR3 sequence: CASSQLGVYVSATGELFF. The CDR3 bases are TGCGCCAGCAGCCAATTGGGGGTCTACGTGTCTGCCACCGGGGAGCTGTTTTTT.

This clonotype was recorded a few times. The junction shows a germline mismatch at one end, possibly a read error. This chain joins TRBV6-5 and TRBJ2-2; 12 bases are shared with TRBD2. The CDR3 is 16 residues long. CDR1 is MNHEY, CDR2 SVGAGI, per germline. CDR3 sequence: CASSLAGGPKTGELFF. CDR3 nucleotides: TGTGCCAGCAGTCTAGCGGGGGGGCCGAAAACCGGGGAGCTGTTTTTT.

This clonotype occurred many times. This rearrangement joins TRBV11-2 to TRBJ2-3, with unresolved D. The CDR3 contains 17 residues. Germline CDR1 reads SGHAT; CDR2 reads FQNNGV. V shed 5 bases and J shed 4 bases, with 22 bases lying between them. The CDR3 coding sequence is TGTGCCAGCAGCACCCGGACCCCCTCCCCTGGTCCAGATACGCAGTATTTT. The encoded protein is CASSTRTPSPGPDTQYF.

This clonotype was detected ten times or more. The chain combines TRBV12-3 or TRBV12-4 with TRBJ1-1; D remains ambiguous. The CDR3 runs 14 residues. Trimming removed 0 bases at V and 1 base at J, with 6 bases between. In DNA, the CDR3 is TGTGCCAGCAGTTTAGCGGGATGGAACACTGAAGCTTTCTTT. This codes for CASSLAGWNTEAFF.

This chain joins TRBV3-1 and TRBJ1-2; TRBD1 matches at 10 bases. CDR1 LGHDT and CDR2 YNNKEL come from the germline V gene (reference sequence). The CDR3 is 15 residues long. The V gene end was trimmed by 0 bases and the J gene end by 6 bases; junction bases not matched to a gene: 4. CDR3 sequence: CASSQEGTGVNGYTF. The CDR3 DNA follows: TGTGCCAGCAGCCAAGAAGGGACAGGGGTGAATGGCTACACCTTC.

There are a few counts of this clonotype. This rearrangement joins TRBV5-1 to TRBJ1-1; D is possibly TRBD1 (5 bases). V was pared by 0 bases and J by 10 bases, with 10 bases between. Germline V gene lookup returns CDR1 SGHRS and CDR2 YFSETQ. The CDR3 runs 12 residues. The chain's CDR3 is CASSLGQLGAFF. As DNA, the CDR3 is TGCGCCAGCAGCTTGGGACAGTTGGGAGCTTTCTTT.